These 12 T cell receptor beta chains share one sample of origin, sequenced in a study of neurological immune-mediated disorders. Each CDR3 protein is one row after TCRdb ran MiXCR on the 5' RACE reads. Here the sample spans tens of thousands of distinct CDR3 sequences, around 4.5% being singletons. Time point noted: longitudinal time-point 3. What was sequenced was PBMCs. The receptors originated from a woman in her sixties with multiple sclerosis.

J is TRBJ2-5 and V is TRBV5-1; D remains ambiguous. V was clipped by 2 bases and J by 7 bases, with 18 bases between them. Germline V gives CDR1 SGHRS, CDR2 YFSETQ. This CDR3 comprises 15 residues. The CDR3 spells CASSFTSGARWTQYF. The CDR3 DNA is TGCGCCAGCAGCTTTACGAGTGGAGCCCGGTGGACCCAGTACTTC.

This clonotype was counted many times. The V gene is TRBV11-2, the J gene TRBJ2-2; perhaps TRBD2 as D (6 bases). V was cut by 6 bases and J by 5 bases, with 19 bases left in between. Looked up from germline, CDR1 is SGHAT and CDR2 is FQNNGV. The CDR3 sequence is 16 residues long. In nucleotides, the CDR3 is TGTGCCAGCAGTAGACCTGGACTGGGGGGAACCGGGGAGCTGTTTTTT. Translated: CASSRPGLGGTGELFF.

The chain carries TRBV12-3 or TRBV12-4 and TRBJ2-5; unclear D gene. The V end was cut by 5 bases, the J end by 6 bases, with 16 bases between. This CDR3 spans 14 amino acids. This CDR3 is CASSPADGRQTQYF. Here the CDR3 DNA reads TGTGCCAGCAGTCCTGCCGATGGACGGCAGACCCAGTACTTC.

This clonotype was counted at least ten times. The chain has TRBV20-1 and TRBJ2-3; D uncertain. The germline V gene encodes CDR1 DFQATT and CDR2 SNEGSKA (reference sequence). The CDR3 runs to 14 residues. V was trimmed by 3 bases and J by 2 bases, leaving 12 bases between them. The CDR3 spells CSASQDLNTDTQYF. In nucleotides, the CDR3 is TGCAGTGCTAGCCAGGACCTTAACACAGATACGCAGTATTTT.

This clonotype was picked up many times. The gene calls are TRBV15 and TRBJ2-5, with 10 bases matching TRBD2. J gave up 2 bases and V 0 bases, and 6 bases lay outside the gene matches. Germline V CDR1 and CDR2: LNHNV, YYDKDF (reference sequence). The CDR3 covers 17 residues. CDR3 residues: CATSREAGLARQETQYF. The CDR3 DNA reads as TGTGCCACCAGCAGAGAAGCGGGACTAGCGAGGCAAGAGACCCAGTACTTC. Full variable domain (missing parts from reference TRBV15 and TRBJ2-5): DAMVIQNPRYQVTQFGKPVTLSCSQTLNHNVMYWYQQKSSQAPKLLFHYYDKDFNNEADTPDNFQSRRPNTSFCFLDIRSPGLGDTAMYLCATSREAGLARQETQYFGPGTRLLVL.

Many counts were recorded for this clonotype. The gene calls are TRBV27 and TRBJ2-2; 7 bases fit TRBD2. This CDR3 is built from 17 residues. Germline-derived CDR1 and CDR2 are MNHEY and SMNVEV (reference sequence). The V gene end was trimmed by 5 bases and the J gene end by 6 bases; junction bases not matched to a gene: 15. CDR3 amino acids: CASSPRLRTSGPGELFF. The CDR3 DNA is TGTGCCAGCAGTCCCAGACTACGGACTAGTGGGCCCGGGGAGCTGTTTTTT.

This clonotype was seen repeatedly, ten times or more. The CDR3: CSAENWTFHTDTQYF. The CDR3 DNA reads as TGCAGTGCTGAGAATTGGACTTTCCACACAGATACGCAGTATTTT. The chain joins TRBV20-1 to TRBJ2-3; TRBD2 is a possible D gene (5 bases). Trimming removed 5 bases at V and 2 bases at J, with 17 bases between. The CDR3 spans 15 residues. Germline-derived CDR1 and CDR2 are DFQATT and SNEGSKA (reference sequence).

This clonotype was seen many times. The CDR3 sequence: CASSEAHHGTYEQYF. The DNA of the CDR3 is TGTGCCAGCAGTGAAGCGCATCACGGTACCTACGAGCAGTACTTC. The genes are TRBV2 and TRBJ2-7; no clear D. The CDR3 runs to 15 residues. The germline V and J ends were trimmed by 0 bases and 2 bases, with 11 bases remaining between them. Per germline, CDR1 SNHLY and CDR2 FYNNEI. Variable domain in full (rest from reference TRBV2 and TRBJ2-7): EPEVTQTPSHQVTQMGQEVILRCVPISNHLYFYWYRQILGQKVEFLVSFYNNEISEKSEIFDDQFSVERPDGSNFTLKIRSTKLEDSAMYFCASSEAHHGTYEQYFGPGTRLTVT.

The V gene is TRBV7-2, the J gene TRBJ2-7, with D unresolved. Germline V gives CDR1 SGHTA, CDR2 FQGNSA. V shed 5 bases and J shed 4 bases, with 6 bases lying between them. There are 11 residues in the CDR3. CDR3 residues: CASSEGYEQYF. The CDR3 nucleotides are TGTGCCAGCAGCGAAGGGTACGAGCAGTACTTC.

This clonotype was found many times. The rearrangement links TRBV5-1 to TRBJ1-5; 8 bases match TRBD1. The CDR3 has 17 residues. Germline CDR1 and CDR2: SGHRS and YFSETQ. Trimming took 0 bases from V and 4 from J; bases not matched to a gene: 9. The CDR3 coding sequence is TGCGCCAGCAGCTTGGGGACAGGGCCTAGGGGGAATCAGCCCCAGCATTTT. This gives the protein CASSLGTGPRGNQPQHF.

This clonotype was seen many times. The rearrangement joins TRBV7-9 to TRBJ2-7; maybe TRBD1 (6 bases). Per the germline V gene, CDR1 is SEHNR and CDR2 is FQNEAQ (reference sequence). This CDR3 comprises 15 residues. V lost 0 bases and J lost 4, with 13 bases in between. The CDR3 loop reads CASSLALGRGYEQYF. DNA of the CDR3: TGTGCCAGCAGCTTAGCGCTAGGCAGGGGTTACGAGCAGTACTTC.

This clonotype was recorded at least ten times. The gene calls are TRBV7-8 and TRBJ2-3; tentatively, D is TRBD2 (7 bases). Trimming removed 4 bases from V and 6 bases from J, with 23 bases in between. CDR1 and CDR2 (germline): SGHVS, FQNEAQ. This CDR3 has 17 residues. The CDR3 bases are TGTGCCAGCAGCTCCCTTTGGGGGGGGGCCTCCGGGGATACGCAGTATTTT. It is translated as CASSSLWGGASGDTQYF.